This T cell receptor (beta chain) was captured by sequencing in a study of blood T cell repertoires in COVID-19. Looking at the study overall: The samples span acute and convalescent COVID-19 from the United States, Italy and Spain. From T cells, B-cell-depleted T cells, or PBMCs came the material, which was cDNA or gDNA.

Per the authors' pipeline: Amplifying reference gene primers gave estimates of nucleated cell counts. Repertoires were generated with immunoSEQ multiplex PCR, while TCRdb's copy carries only in-frame clones and drops some. V and J calls and clone size are copied from that table; D and trimming were computed from the DNA. The sample records about 96,000 clones, roughly 90% being singletons. Seattle cases were enrolled at active infection and followed longitudinally. Looked up from germline, CDR1 is SGDLS and CDR2 is YYNGEE. This CDR3 region has 15 residues. Trimming removed 0 bases from V and 6 bases from J; junction bases left unmatched: 2.

The chain combines TRBV9 with TRBJ2-1, with 11 bases identical to TRBD2. The receptor's source is a human donor with COVID-19, enrolled during active disease. The donor label of this sample is uncertain. Sequences were obtained from peripheral blood. CDR3: CASSVASGGTNEQFF. DNA for the CDR3: TGTGCCAGCAGCGTAGCTAGCGGGGGGACCAATGAGCAGTTCTTC.